This is a list of T cell receptor beta chains from one sample in a study of cytomegalovirus exposure and HLA in healthy donors. Sequenced by immunoSEQ multiplex PCR; TCRdb stores in-frame clones only, minus some. The sample contains 130,000 to 150,000 clones, 70% to 85% of which appear only once. The sequenced sample consisted of PBMCs. These receptors all stem from a woman aged 55-69 years in good health and CMV-seropositive. Each CDR3 is given with its conserved first and last residue. The D gene is left open where the match is weak.

CDR3 DNA	CDR3 protein	J gene	D gene	V gene
TGTGCCAGCAGTTTAGGACGGGGGGAAAAACTGTTTTTT	CASSLGRGEKLFF	TRBJ1-4	-	TRBV28
TGTGCCAGCTCCACGAAGGGAGTTCAGGGCGGGAGAAGCTCCTACAATGAGCAGTTCTTC	CASSTKGVQGGRSSYNEQFF	TRBJ2-1	TRBD2	TRBV18
TGTGCCAGCAGTCCCGGGACTAGCGGGAGGAGGGGGGAGACCCAGTACTTC	CASSPGTSGRRGETQYF	TRBJ2-5	TRBD2	TRBV5-4
TGTGCCAGCAGAATGACTAGGTCTTCTGGCATTCAGTACTTC	CASRMTRSSGIQYF	TRBJ2-4	-	TRBV2
TGTGCCAGCAGTTCCCACGGGGCGGGAGCCACCAGCTCCTACGAGCAGTACTTC	CASSSHGAGATSSYEQYF	TRBJ2-7	TRBD2	TRBV28
TGTGCTAGCAGCTCCGGGACAGGGGGCAAGTACGAGCAGTACTTC	CASSSGTGGKYEQYF	TRBJ2-7	TRBD1	TRBV7-7
TGTGCCTGGAGTGCCCTGGGAGGGAGGCCAAACACCGGGGAGCTGTTTTTT	CAWSALGGRPNTGELFF	TRBJ2-2	TRBD2	TRBV30
TGTGCCAGCAGCTTAACCCGGGAGACCCAGTACTTC	CASSLTRETQYF	TRBJ2-5	-	TRBV7-8
TGTGCCAGCAGCGAATCGTCACAGACTAACTATGGCTACACCTTC	CASSESSQTNYGYTF	TRBJ1-2	-	TRBV5-4
TGTGCCAGCAGTTACTCACAGGGGTACGGCTACACCTTC	CASSYSQGYGYTF	TRBJ1-2	TRBD1	TRBV6-5
TGCGCCAGCAGCTTGGATACTAGCGGGAGTTACGAGCAGTACTTC	CASSLDTSGSYEQYF	TRBJ2-7	TRBD2	TRBV5-1
TGTGCCAGCAGCTTAGAGGGTGGGAACTTAGAGGGGCAGTACTTC	CASSLEGGNLEGQYF	TRBJ2-7	-	TRBV7-2
TGTGCCAGCAGCTTAGGGAGTAGCGAGCAGTACTTC	CASSLGSSEQYF	TRBJ2-7	-	TRBV7-9
TGCGCCAGCAGCTTAGGAGGGAATCCTGAAGCTTTCTTT	CASSLGGNPEAFF	TRBJ1-1	-	TRBV5-1
TGTGCCAGCTCACCGCAAACCGGCGGCAAAAACATTCAGTACTTC	CASSPQTGGKNIQYF	TRBJ2-4	-	TRBV18
TGCAGCGCGTTAGCGGGAGGGTACAATGAGCAGTTCTTC	CSALAGGYNEQFF	TRBJ2-1	TRBD2	TRBV29-1